What follows are 30 T cell receptor beta chains derived from one specimen sequenced in a study of blood T cell repertoires in COVID-19. Method: immunoSEQ multiplex PCR; TCRdb's copy keeps in-frame clones and lacks some. Among some 240,000 clones listed, about 81% were seen once. Input material: peripheral blood. The receptors were gathered from a woman aged 55-75 years with active or convalescent COVID-19.

The rearrangement joins TRBV28 to TRBJ1-2; D is undetermined. Germline V CDR1 and CDR2: MDHEN, SYDVKM. The CDR3 consists of 13 residues. The V and J ends lost 1 base and 5 bases respectively, with 8 bases between them. CDR3 DNA sequence: TGTGCCAGCAGTTTATTGGCGGCTTATGGCTACACCTTC. Amino acid sequence: CASSLLAAYGYTF.

V usage is TRBV7-8 and J usage is TRBJ1-1; D unclear. CDR1 and CDR2 from the germline V gene are SGHVS and FQNEAQ. This CDR3 is built from 13 residues. The V and J ends lost 6 bases and 1 base respectively, with 9 bases between them. In DNA form, the CDR3 reads TGTGCCAGCAGGCTCTATAGGAACACTGAAGCTTTCTTT. This encodes CASRLYRNTEAFF.

V gene TRBV19 combines with J gene TRBJ2-1; D might be TRBD2 (6 bases). Germline V gives CDR1 LNHDA, CDR2 SQIVND (reference sequence). Trimming removed 5 bases from V and 4 bases from J, with 15 bases in between. This CDR3 region has 15 residues. In DNA, the CDR3 is TGTGCCAGTAGTCCCCAGGGCGGGGTTTACAATGAGCAGTTCTTC. Translated: CASSPQGGVYNEQFF.

The V and J genes are TRBV6-5 and TRBJ2-1, with 13 bases that match TRBD2. The CDR3 is 15 residues long. Germline CDR1 MNHEY, CDR2 SVGAGI. The V segment lost 0 bases and the J segment 13 bases; nucleotides outside the gene matches: 6. The CDR3 loop reads CASSYSGTSGVEQFF. The DNA of the CDR3 is TGTGCCAGCAGTTACTCTGGGACTAGCGGGGTAGAACAGTTCTTC.

V gene TRBV7-9 combines with J gene TRBJ1-2, with 8 bases lining up with TRBD1. The CDR3 is 13 residues long. CDR1 SEHNR and CDR2 FQNEAQ come from the germline V gene (reference sequence). Germline trimming cut 10 bases from V and 4 bases from J; bases unmatched to any gene: 8. In DNA form, the CDR3 reads TGTGCCACAGATCAGGGGGCTACCTATGGCTACACCTTC. This translates into CATDQGATYGYTF.

This chain uses TRBV7-8 with TRBJ2-1; a possible D gene is TRBD1 (6 bases). The germline V gene has CDR1 SGHVS and CDR2 FQNEAQ. Trimming shortened V by 5 bases and J by 7 bases, and 18 bases separated the two germline ends. The CDR3 covers 15 residues. The CDR3 region has the DNA TGTGCCAGCAGCCAGACCGACAGGTTAGGGAATGAGCAGTTCTTC. It translates to CASSQTDRLGNEQFF. Full variable domain (missing parts from reference TRBV7-8 and TRBJ2-1): GAGVSQSPRYKVAKRGQDVALRCDPISGHVSLFWYQQALGQGPEFLTYFQNEAQLDKSGLPSDRFFAERPEGSVSTLKIQRTQQEDSAVYLCASSQTDRLGNEQFFGPGTRLTVL.

The J gene is TRBJ2-7, the V gene TRBV19; perhaps TRBD1 as D (6 bases). Looked up from germline, CDR1 is LNHDA and CDR2 is SQIVND (reference sequence). This CDR3 contains 15 residues. V dropped 2 bases and J dropped 2 bases, with 13 bases sitting between them. The CDR3 nucleotides read TGTGCCAGTAGTATATCAACAGGGCCACCCTACGAGCAGTACTTC. Translation gives CASSISTGPPYEQYF. Based on the CDR3 plus reference TRBV19 and TRBJ2-7, the full variable domain is DGGITQSPKYLFRKEGQNVTLSCEQNLNHDAMYWYRQDPGQGLRLIYYSQIVNDFQKGDIAEGYSVSREKKESFPLTVTSAQKNPTAFYLCASSISTGPPYEQYFGPGTRLTVT.

The V gene is TRBV6-2 or TRBV6-3, the J gene TRBJ2-3, with D possibly matching TRBD1 (6 bases). V lost 4 bases to trimming and J lost 2 bases, with 16 bases between them. Germline V lookup: CDR1 MNHEY, CDR2 SVGEGT. CDR3 length: 16 residues. The CDR3 loop is CASSSGRGLVTDTQYF. DNA for the CDR3: TGTGCCAGCAGTTCGGGCAGGGGCTTAGTCACAGATACGCAGTATTTT.

The chain's CDR3 is CASSLGGRGLGTGELFF. In DNA, the CDR3 is TGTGCCAGCAGCTTAGGAGGTAGGGGCCTAGGCACCGGGGAGCTGTTTTTT. The V and J genes are TRBV7-9 and TRBJ2-2, with D perhaps matching TRBD1 (5 bases). V lost 1 base to trimming and J lost 4 bases, with 16 bases between them. CDR1 and CDR2 from the germline V gene are SEHNR and FQNEAQ (reference sequence). CDR3 size: 17 residues.

This chain links TRBV10-3 with TRBJ2-1, with 9 bases fitting TRBD1. The V gene's germline CDR1 is ENHRY and CDR2 SYGVKD. This CDR3 has 16 residues. With V trimmed by 6 bases and J by 6 bases, 12 bases remained unmatched. The CDR3 here is CAISDPGQGFSNEQFF. CDR3 nucleotides: TGTGCCATCAGCGACCCGGGACAGGGCTTTTCCAATGAGCAGTTCTTC.

The chain has TRBV7-9 and TRBJ2-3; 10 positions agree with TRBD1. V was clipped by 3 bases and J by 6 bases; unmatched bases: 6. CDR3 length equals 15 residues. Germline CDR1 reads SEHNR; CDR2 reads FQNEAQ (reference sequence). CDR3 protein: CASSLSDRGGDTQYF. The CDR3 bases are TGTGCCAGCAGCTTGTCGGACAGGGGGGGTGATACGCAGTATTTT.

The J gene is TRBJ1-2, the V gene TRBV13; 10 positions agree with TRBD1. The V and J ends lost 5 bases and 8 bases, in that order; junction bases with no gene match: 14. Looked up from germline, CDR1 is PRHDT and CDR2 is FYEKMQ (reference sequence). The CDR3 length is 16 residues. CDR3: CASSAAGGQGRHGYTF. The CDR3 DNA reads TGTGCCAGCAGCGCAGCCGGGGGACAGGGGAGGCACGGCTACACCTTC.

The V and J genes are TRBV6-5 and TRBJ2-1; 9 positions match TRBD1. Germline loops: CDR1 MNHEY, CDR2 SVGAGI. The CDR3 has 13 amino acids. V shed 2 bases and J 9 bases; nucleotides not matched to a gene: 2. The CDR3, as DNA: TGTGCCAGCAGTTACGACAGGGGGGGTGAGCAGTTCTTC. It translates to CASSYDRGGEQFF.

The chain employs TRBV19 and TRBJ2-1; TRBD1 agrees at 7 bases. The CDR3 totals 14 residues. From germline, CDR1 is LNHDA and CDR2 SQIVND (reference sequence). The ends lost 7 bases at V and 4 bases at J; junction bases unmatched: 7. CDR3 bases: TGTGCCAGTATAGCAACAGGGGAGTACAATGAGCAGTTCTTC. The encoded protein is CASIATGEYNEQFF.

The V and J genes are TRBV19 and TRBJ2-2; maybe TRBD1 (5 bases). CDR1 and CDR2 (germline): LNHDA, SQIVND (reference sequence). The CDR3 contains 14 residues. The V end lost 3 bases, the J end lost 5 bases, and 10 bases lay between the germline ends. DNA for the CDR3: TGTGCCAGTAGTATTGGGGCTGTGACCGGGGAGCTGTTTTTT. This gives the protein CASSIGAVTGELFF.

The rearrangement joins TRBV5-1 to TRBJ1-1; no clear D gene. Germline V gives CDR1 SGHRS, CDR2 YFSETQ. The CDR3 has 16 residues. Trimming took off 0 bases at V and 1 base at J, with 13 bases between the two ends. The CDR3 bases are TGCGCCAGCAGCTTGGGCCTGGGGAGCGGGAACACTGAAGCTTTCTTT. Protein: CASSLGLGSGNTEAFF.

This rearrangement joins TRBV7-9 to TRBJ2-1, with 10 bases identical to TRBD1. From germline, CDR1 is SEHNR and CDR2 FQNEAQ (reference sequence). Trimming removed 5 bases from V and 7 bases from J; junction bases left unmatched: 5. This CDR3 is built from 14 residues. In nucleotides, the CDR3 is TGTGCCAGCAGCACCGGGACAGGGGATAATGAGCAGTTCTTC. Translation gives CASSTGTGDNEQFF.

This clone was observed once. The chain employs TRBV18 and TRBJ2-7; 8 bases fit TRBD1. This CDR3 is built from 15 residues. The trim removed 6 bases at V and 2 bases at J, leaving 9 bases unmatched. Germline-derived CDR1 and CDR2 are KGHSH and LQKENI. The CDR3 bases are TGTGCCAGCTCTCCCAGGTCGACAGGGGCCTACGAGCAGTACTTC. Translation: CASSPRSTGAYEQYF.

The CDR3 DNA sequence: TGCGCCAGCAGCTTGTCGGGACTGATAACGGGCTACACCTTC. It translates to CASSLSGLITGYTF. The chain recombines TRBV5-1 with TRBJ1-2, with D maybe TRBD1 (5 bases). Germline-derived CDR1 and CDR2 are SGHRS and YFSETQ. The CDR3 is made up of 14 amino acids. Trimming removed 1 base from V and 8 bases from J, with 15 bases in between.

The CDR3 DNA sequence: TGCGCCAGCAGCGCGGGACAGGGGGCTGTCACTGAAGCTTTCTTT. It translates to CASSAGQGAVTEAFF. The V gene is TRBV5-1, the J gene TRBJ1-1, with 12 bases identical to TRBD1. CDR3 length: 15 amino acids. The trim removed 4 bases at V and 4 bases at J, leaving 5 bases unmatched. Germline CDR1 is SGHRS and CDR2 is YFSETQ. The whole variable domain, remainder taken from reference TRBV5-1 and TRBJ1-1, is KAGVTQTPRYLIKTRGQQVTLSCSPISGHRSVSWYQQTPGQGLQFLFEYFSETQRNKGNFPGRFSGRQFSNSRSEMNVSTLELGDSALYLCASSAGQGAVTEAFFGQGTRLTVV.

The chain has TRBV5-4 and TRBJ2-3; 9 nucleotides align to TRBD2. The germline gives CDR1 SGHNT, CDR2 YYREEE (reference sequence). Germline trimming cut 1 base from V and 3 bases from J; bases unmatched to any gene: 6. The CDR3 is made up of 16 amino acids. The CDR3 sequence is CASSLLLAGATDTQYF. In nucleotides, the CDR3 is TGTGCCAGCAGCTTGTTATTAGCGGGGGCAACAGATACGCAGTATTTT. Using reference TRBV5-4 and TRBJ2-3 for the parts outside the CDR3, the full variable domain is ETGVTQSPTHLIKTRGQQVTLRCSSQSGHNTVSWYQQALGQGPQFIFQYYREEENGRGNFPPRFSGLQFPNYSSELNVNALELDDSALYLCASSLLLAGATDTQYFGPGTRLTVL.

This rearrangement joins TRBV4-1 to TRBJ1-2, with 12 bases lining up with TRBD1. There are 16 residues in the CDR3. With 6 bases clipped from V and 7 bases from J, the junction kept 12 bases outside the gene matches. Germline CDR1 reads MGHRA; CDR2 reads YSYEKL. The CDR3 sequence: CASRRPGQGALGGYTF. CDR3 DNA: TGCGCCAGCAGAAGACCGGGACAGGGGGCACTAGGTGGCTACACCTTC.

For the CDR3, the DNA is TGCGCCAGCAGTGAAGAGCGAGGGTACACTGAAGCTTTCTTT. Translated, it gives CASSEERGYTEAFF. The rearrangement joins TRBV10-2 to TRBJ1-1; D not resolved. With 3 bases removed from V and 3 bases from J, the gap between germline ends came to 11 bases. This CDR3 has 14 amino acids. Germline CDR1 and CDR2: WSHSY and SAAADI.

This chain connects TRBV27 to TRBJ2-7, with 8 bases lining up with TRBD1. The CDR3 contains 15 residues. The germline V gene encodes CDR1 MNHEY and CDR2 SMNVEV (reference sequence). The V and J ends lost 6 bases and 5 bases, in that order; junction bases with no gene match: 12. The CDR3 protein is CASRAWTGLRDEQYF. The DNA for the CDR3 is TGTGCCAGCAGAGCTTGGACAGGGTTAAGAGACGAGCAGTACTTC.

This chain joins TRBV14 and TRBJ1-1; tentative D call: TRBD1 (5 bases). Germline V gene data show CDR1 as SGHDN and CDR2 as FVKESK. Trimming cost V 1 base and J 4 bases, with 19 bases left between them. The CDR3 sequence is 17 residues long. For the CDR3, the DNA is TGTGCCAGCAGCCAAGCTGCCAGGGCCATGGGGGGCACTGAAGCTTTCTTT. Its protein is CASSQAARAMGGTEAFF.

In regard to this clone: The same CDR3 arises from other DNA sequences in this sample as well. DNA for the CDR3: TGTGCCAGCAGCGAACAGGGGACCTATGGCTACACCTTC. Its translation: CASSEQGTYGYTF. The chain is built from TRBV2 and TRBJ1-2, with 7 nucleotides matching TRBD1. With 6 bases clipped from V and 4 bases from J, the junction kept 5 bases outside the gene matches. Germline V gene data show CDR1 as SNHLY and CDR2 as FYNNEI. This CDR3 is built from 13 residues.

This clone came up many times. The sample has other DNA sequences that encode this CDR3 too. J is TRBJ1-2 and V is TRBV2, with 9 bases matching TRBD1. CDR3 length equals 15 residues. Germline V gene sequence: CDR1 SNHLY, CDR2 FYNNEI. Trimming removed 1 base from V and 3 bases from J; junction bases left unmatched: 3. This CDR3 is CASSEGGQGYYGYTF. The CDR3 DNA reads as TGTGCCAGCAGTGAAGGGGGACAGGGATACTATGGCTACACCTTC. The full variable domain, completed using reference TRBV2 and TRBJ1-2, is EPEVTQTPSHQVTQMGQEVILRCVPISNHLYFYWYRQILGQKVEFLVSFYNNEISEKSEIFDDQFSVERPDGSNFTLKIRSTKLEDSAMYFCASSEGGQGYYGYTFGSGTRLTVV.

This chain connects TRBV7-8 to TRBJ1-1; D not certain. V lost 5 bases, J lost 0 bases, and 7 bases lay in between. Germline CDR1 and CDR2: SGHVS and FQNEAQ. The length of the CDR3 is 13 residues. CDR3: CASSRTMNTEAFF. In DNA, the CDR3 is TGTGCCAGCAGCCGAACAATGAACACTGAAGCTTTCTTT.

The genes are TRBV13 and TRBJ2-1; perhaps TRBD1 as D (5 bases). This CDR3 contains 13 residues. Trimming took off 4 bases at V and 10 bases at J, with 14 bases between the two ends. Per the germline V gene, CDR1 is PRHDT and CDR2 is FYEKMQ (reference sequence). For the CDR3, the DNA is TGTGCCAGCAGCTATTTTAGGGGTAGGGAGCAGTTCTTC. This codes for CASSYFRGREQFF.

This sequence joins TRBV4-1 and TRBJ1-4, with D maybe TRBD1 (6 bases). Trimming cost V 1 base and J 8 bases, with 14 bases left between them. CDR3 size: 15 residues. Germline CDR1 and CDR2: MGHRA and YSYEKL. The CDR3 loop is CASSQGEQGREKLFF. CDR3 DNA sequence: TGCGCCAGCAGCCAAGGGGAGCAGGGGAGAGAAAAACTGTTTTTT.